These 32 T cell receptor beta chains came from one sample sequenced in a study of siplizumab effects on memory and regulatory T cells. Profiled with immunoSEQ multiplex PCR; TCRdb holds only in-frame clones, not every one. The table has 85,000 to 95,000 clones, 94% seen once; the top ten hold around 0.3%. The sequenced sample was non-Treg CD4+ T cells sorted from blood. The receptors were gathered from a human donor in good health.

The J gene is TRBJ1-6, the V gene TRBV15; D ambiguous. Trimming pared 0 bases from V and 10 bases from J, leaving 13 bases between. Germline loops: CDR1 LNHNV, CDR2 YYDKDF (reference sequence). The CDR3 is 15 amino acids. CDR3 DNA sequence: TGTGCCACCAGCAGAGATGGTGGTTCCGGATCACCCCTCCACTTT. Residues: CATSRDGGSGSPLHF.

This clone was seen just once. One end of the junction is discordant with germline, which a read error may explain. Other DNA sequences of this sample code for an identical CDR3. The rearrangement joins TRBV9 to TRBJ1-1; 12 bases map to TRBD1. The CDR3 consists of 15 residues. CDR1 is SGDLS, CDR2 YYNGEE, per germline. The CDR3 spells CASSVEGQGAAEAFF. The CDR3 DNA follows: TGTGCCAGCAGCGTAGAGGGACAGGGGGCCGCCGAGGCTTTTTTT.

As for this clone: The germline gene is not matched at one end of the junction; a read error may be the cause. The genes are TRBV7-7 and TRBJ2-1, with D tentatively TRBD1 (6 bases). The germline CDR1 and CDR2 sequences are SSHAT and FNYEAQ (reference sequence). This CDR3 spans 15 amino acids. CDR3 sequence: CASSLERGNVNEQFF. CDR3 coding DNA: TGTGCTAGCAGCTTAGAAAGGGGGAATGTCAATGAGCAGTTCTTC.

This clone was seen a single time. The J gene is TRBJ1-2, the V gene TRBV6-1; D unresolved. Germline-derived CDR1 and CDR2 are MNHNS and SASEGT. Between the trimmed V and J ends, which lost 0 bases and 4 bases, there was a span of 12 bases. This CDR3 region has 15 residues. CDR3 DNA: TGTGCCAGCAGTGAAGCGCTCCGGCCAGTCTATGGCTACACCTTC. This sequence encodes CASSEALRPVYGYTF.

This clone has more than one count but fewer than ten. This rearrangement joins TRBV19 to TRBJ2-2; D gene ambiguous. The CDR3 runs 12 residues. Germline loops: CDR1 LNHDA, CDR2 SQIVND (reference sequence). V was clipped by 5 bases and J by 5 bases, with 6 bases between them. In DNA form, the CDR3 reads TGTGCCAGTAGTCCTCGTACCGGGGAGCTGTTTTTT. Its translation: CASSPRTGELFF.

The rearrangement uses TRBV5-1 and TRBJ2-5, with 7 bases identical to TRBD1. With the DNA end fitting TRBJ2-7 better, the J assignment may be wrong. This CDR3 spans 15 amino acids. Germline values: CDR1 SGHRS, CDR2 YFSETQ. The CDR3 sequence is CASSLTGANTYEQYF. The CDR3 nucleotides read TGCGCCAGCAGCTTGACAGGGGCTAATACCTACGAGCAGTACTTC.

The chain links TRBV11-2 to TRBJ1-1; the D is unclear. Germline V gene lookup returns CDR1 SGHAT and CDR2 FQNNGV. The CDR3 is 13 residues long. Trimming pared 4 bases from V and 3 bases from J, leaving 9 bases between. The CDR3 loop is CASSSHGDTEAFF. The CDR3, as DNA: TGTGCCAGCAGCTCACATGGGGACACTGAAGCTTTCTTT.

The DNA of the CDR3 is TGTGCCTGGAGCCTGAAACCGGGACAGGGGGCGAGTGGATCACCCCTCCACTTT. Translation: CAWSLKPGQGASGSPLHF. The chain couples TRBV30 to TRBJ1-6; 12 nucleotides line up with TRBD1. Trimming cost V 3 bases and J 10 bases; bases outside gene matches: 16. The CDR3 runs 18 residues. Per the germline V gene, CDR1 is GTSNPN and CDR2 is SVGIG (reference sequence).

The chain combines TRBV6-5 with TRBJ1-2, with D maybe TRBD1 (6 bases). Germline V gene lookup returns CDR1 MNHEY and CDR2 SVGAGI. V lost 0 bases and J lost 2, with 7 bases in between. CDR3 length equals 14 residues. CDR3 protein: CASSYSTGNYGYTF. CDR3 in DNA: TGTGCCAGCAGTTACTCAACAGGGAACTATGGCTACACCTTC.

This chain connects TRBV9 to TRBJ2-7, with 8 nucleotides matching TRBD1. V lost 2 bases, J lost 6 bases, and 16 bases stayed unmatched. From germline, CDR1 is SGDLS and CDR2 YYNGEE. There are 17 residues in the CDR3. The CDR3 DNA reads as TGTGCCAGCAGCGTTCATAGGGTTCTAGGACAGGGCTCCGAGCAGTACTTC. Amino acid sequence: CASSVHRVLGQGSEQYF.

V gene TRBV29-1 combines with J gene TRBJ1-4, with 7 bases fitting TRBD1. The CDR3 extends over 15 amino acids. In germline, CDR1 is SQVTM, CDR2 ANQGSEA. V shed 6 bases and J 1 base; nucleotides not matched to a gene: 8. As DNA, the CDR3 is TGCAGCGTACAAGAACAGGGGAGAACTAATGAAAAACTGTTTTTT. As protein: CSVQEQGRTNEKLFF. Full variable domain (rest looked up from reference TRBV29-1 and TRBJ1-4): SAVISQKPSRDICQRGTSLTIQCQVDSQVTMMFWYRQQPGQSLTLIATANQGSEATYESGFVIDKFPISRPNLTFSTLTVSNMSPEDSSIYLCSVQEQGRTNEKLFFGSGTQLSVL.

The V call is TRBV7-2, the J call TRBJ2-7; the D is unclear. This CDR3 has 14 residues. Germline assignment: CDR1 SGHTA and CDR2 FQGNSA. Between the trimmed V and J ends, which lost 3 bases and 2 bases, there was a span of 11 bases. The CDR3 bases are TGTGCCAGCAGCTTCGGACGGATCCCCTACGAGCAGTACTTC. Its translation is CASSFGRIPYEQYF.

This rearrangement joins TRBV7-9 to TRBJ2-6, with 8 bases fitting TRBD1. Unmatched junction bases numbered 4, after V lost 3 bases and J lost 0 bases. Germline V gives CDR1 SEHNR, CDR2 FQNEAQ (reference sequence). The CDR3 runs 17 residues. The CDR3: CASSFAGGYSGANVLTF. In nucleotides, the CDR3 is TGTGCCAGCAGCTTCGCAGGGGGCTACTCTGGGGCCAACGTCCTGACTTTC.

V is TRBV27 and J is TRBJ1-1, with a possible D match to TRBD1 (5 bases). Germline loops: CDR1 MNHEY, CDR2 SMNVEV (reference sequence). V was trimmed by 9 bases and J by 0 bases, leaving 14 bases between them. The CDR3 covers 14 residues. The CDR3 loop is CARKGPTLNTEAFF. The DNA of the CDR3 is TGTGCCAGAAAGGGACCGACGTTGAACACTGAAGCTTTCTTT.

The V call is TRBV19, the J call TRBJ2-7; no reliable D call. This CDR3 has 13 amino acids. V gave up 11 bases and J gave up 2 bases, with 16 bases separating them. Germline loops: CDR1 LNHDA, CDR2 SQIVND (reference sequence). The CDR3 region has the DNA TGTGCCGGGAAGAGGACGCAAACCTACGAGCAGTACTTC. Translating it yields CAGKRTQTYEQYF. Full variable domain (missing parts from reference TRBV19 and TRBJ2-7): DGGITQSPKYLFRKEGQNVTLSCEQNLNHDAMYWYRQDPGQGLRLIYYSQIVNDFQKGDIAEGYSVSREKKESFPLTVTSAQKNPTAFYLCAGKRTQTYEQYFGPGTRLTVT.

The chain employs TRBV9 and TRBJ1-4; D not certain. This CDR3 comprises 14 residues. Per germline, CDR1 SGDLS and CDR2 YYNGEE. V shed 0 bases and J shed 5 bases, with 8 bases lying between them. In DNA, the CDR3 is TGTGCCAGCAGCGTAGGAGATTCGAATGAAAAACTGTTTTTT. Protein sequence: CASSVGDSNEKLFF.

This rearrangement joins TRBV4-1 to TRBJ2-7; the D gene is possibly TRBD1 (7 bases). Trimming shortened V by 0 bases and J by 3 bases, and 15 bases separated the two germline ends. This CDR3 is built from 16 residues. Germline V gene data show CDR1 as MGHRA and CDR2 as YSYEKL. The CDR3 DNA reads TGCGCCAGCAGCCAAGATCGGGCGGGACAGATCTACGAGCAGTACTTC. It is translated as CASSQDRAGQIYEQYF.

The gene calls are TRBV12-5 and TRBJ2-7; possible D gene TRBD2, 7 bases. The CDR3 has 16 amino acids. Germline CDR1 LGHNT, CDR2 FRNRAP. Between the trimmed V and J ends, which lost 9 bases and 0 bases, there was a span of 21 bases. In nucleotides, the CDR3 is TGTGCTAGGACCCTCCCACGGGGGGCCCCCTCCTACGAGCAGTACTTC. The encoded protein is CARTLPRGAPSYEQYF.

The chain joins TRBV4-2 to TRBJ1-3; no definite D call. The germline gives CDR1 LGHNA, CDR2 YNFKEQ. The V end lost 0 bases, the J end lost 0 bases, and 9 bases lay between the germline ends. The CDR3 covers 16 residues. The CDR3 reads CASSQDPPGSGNTIYF. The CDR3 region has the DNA TGTGCCAGCAGCCAAGATCCTCCAGGCTCTGGAAACACCATATATTTT.

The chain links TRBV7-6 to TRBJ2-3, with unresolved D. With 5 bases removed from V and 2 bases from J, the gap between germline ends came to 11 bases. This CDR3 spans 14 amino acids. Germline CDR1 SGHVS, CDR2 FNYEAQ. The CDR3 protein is CASSRYSNTDTQYF. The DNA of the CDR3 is TGTGCCAGCAGCCGGTACTCAAACACAGATACGCAGTATTTT. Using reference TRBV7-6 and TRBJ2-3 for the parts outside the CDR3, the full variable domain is GAGVSQSPRYKVTKRGQDVALRCDPISGHVSLYWYRQALGQGPEFLTYFNYEAQQDKSGLPNDRFSAERPEGSISTLTIQRTEQRDSAMYRCASSRYSNTDTQYFGPGTRLTVL.

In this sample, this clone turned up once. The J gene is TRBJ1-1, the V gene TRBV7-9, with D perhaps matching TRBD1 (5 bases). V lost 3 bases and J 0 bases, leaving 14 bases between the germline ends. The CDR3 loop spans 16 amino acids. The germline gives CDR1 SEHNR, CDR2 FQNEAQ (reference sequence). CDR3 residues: CASSFGQLGVNTEAFF. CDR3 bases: TGTGCCAGCAGCTTTGGTCAGTTGGGGGTGAACACTGAAGCTTTCTTT.

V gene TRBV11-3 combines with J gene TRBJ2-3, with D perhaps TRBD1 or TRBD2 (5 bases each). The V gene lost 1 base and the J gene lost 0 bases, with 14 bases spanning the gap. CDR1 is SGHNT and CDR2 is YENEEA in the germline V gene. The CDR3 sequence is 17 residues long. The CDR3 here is CASSLGRRDESTDTQYF. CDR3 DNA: TGTGCCAGCAGCTTAGGGCGCAGGGACGAAAGCACAGATACGCAGTATTTT.

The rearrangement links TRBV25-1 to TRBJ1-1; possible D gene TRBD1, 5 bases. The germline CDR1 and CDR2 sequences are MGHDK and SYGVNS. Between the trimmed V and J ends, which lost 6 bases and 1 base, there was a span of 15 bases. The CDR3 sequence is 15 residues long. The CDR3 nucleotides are TGTGCCAGCAGGGGAACAGGCGCCTGGAACACTGAAGCTTTCTTT. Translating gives CASRGTGAWNTEAFF.

CDR3 DNA sequence: TGTGCCAGCAGCCGGACAGGGGGCGAAAAGACCCAGTACTTC. Residues: CASSRTGGEKTQYF. The V and J genes are TRBV7-9 and TRBJ2-5; 11 positions match TRBD1. The trim removed 5 bases at V and 6 bases at J, leaving 5 bases unmatched. The CDR3 contains 14 residues. CDR1 and CDR2 from the germline V gene are SEHNR and FQNEAQ (reference sequence). Full variable domain (outside the CDR3, taken from reference TRBV7-9 and TRBJ2-5): DTGVSQNPRHKITKRGQNVTFRCDPISEHNRLYWYRQTLGQGPEFLTYFQNEAQLEKSRLLSDRFSAERPKGSFSTLEIQRTEQGDSAMYLCASSRTGGEKTQYFGPGTRLLVL.

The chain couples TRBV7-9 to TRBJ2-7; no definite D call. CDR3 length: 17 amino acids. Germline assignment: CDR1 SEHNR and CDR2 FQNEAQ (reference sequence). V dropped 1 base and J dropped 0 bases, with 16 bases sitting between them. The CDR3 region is CASSLDWRSRGSYEQYF. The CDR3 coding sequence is TGTGCCAGCAGCTTAGACTGGCGTTCGAGAGGCTCCTACGAGCAGTACTTC. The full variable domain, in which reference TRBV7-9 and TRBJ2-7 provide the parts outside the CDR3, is DTGVSQNPRHKITKRGQNVTFRCDPISEHNRLYWYRQTLGQGPEFLTYFQNEAQLEKSRLLSDRFSAERPKGSFSTLEIQRTEQGDSAMYLCASSLDWRSRGSYEQYFGPGTRLTVT.

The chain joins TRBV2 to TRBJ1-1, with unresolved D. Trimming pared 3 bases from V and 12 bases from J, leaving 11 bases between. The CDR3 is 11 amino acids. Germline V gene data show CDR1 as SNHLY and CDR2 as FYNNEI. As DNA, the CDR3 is TGTGCCAGCAGTGATACAACCGCGACTTTCTTT. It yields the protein CASSDTTATFF.

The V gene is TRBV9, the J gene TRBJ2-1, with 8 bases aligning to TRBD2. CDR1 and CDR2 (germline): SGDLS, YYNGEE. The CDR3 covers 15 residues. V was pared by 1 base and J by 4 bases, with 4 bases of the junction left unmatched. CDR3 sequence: CASSVLSGGYNEQFF. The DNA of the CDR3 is TGTGCCAGCAGCGTACTCTCGGGAGGGTACAATGAGCAGTTCTTC.

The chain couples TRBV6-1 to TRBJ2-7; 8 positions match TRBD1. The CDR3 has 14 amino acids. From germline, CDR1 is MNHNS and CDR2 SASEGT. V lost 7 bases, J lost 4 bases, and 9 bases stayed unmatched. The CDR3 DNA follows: TGTGCCAGCAAATTAGGACAGGGAAAATACGAGCAGTACTTC. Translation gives CASKLGQGKYEQYF.

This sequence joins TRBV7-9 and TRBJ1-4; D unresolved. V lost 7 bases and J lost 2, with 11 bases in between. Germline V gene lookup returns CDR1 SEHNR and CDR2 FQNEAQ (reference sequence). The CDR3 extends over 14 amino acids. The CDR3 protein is CASTRRGTNEKLFF. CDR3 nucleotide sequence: TGTGCCAGCACCCGCCGGGGTACTAATGAAAAACTGTTTTTT. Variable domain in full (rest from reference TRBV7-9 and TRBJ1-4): DTGVSQNPRHKITKRGQNVTFRCDPISEHNRLYWYRQTLGQGPEFLTYFQNEAQLEKSRLLSDRFSAERPKGSFSTLEIQRTEQGDSAMYLCASTRRGTNEKLFFGSGTQLSVL.

In nucleotides, the CDR3 is TGTGCCAGCAGCTTAGGCTCAGTTCGCGCCCAGTACTTC. It encodes CASSLGSVRAQYF. This chain connects TRBV5-6 to TRBJ2-5; D gene uncertain. V lost 2 bases and J lost 9, with 14 bases in between. This CDR3 spans 13 amino acids. The germline V gene has CDR1 SGHDT and CDR2 YYEEEE.

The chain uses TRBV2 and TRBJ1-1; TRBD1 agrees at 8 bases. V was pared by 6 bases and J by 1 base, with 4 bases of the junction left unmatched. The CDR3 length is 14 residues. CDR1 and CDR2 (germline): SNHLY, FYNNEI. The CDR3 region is CASRGQVTNTEAFF. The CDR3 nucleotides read TGTGCCAGCAGGGGACAGGTGACGAACACTGAAGCTTTCTTT.

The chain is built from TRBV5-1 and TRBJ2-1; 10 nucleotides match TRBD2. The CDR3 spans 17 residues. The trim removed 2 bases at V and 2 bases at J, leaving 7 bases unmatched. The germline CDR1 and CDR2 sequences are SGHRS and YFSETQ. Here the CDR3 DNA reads TGCGCCAGCAGCTTCCGAGCTAGCGGGAGTACCTACAATGAGCAGTTCTTC. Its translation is CASSFRASGSTYNEQFF.